This T cell receptor beta chain emerged from a study of CD8 T cells in ankylosing spondylitis. V lost 1 base to trimming and J lost 10 bases, with 16 bases between them. Germline V gives CDR1 SQVTM, CDR2 ANQGSEA. This CDR3 region has 13 residues. Study observations and caveats: Those disease-linked clones were CD8+; they were also relatively rare in peripheral blood. Blood from ankylosing spondylitis patients appeared to carry a characteristic roughly eight-variant TCR beta motif. Disease-linked clones were reportedly significantly enriched in matched ankylosing spondylitis synovial fluid.

This clonotype was picked up a small number of times. Its antigen is not known. Quantitative molecular-barcoded 5'-RACE generated the TCR beta libraries. TCRdb reanalysed the 5' RACE reads using MiXCR and keeps one entry per CDR3 protein. The repertoire holds 350,000 or so distinct CDR3 sequences, with around 15% as singletons. This TCR was sampled from a male donor with ankylosing spondylitis or in good health (not recorded which). Input material: blood, either unsorted or a sorted T cell fraction (not recorded which). V and J are TRBV29-1 and TRBJ1-1; weak D call: TRBD1 (5 bases). The CDR3 coding sequence is TGCAGCGTTGAAGTGCGGGGCGTGAGGCGAGCTTTCTTT. This gives the protein CSVEVRGVRRAFF.